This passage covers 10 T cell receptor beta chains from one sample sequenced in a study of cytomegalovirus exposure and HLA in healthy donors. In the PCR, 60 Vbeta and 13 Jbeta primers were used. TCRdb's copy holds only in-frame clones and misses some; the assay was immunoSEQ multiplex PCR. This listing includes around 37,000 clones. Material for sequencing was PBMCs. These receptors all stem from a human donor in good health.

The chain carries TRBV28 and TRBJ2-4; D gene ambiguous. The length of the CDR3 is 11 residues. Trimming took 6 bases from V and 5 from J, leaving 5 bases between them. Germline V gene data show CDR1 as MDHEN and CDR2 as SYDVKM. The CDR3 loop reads CASRQENIQYF. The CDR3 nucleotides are TGTGCCAGCAGGCAGGAAAACATTCAGTACTTC.

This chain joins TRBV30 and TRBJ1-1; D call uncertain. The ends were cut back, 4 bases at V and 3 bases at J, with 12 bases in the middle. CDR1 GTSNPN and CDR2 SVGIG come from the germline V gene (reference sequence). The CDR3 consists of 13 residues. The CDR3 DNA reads TGTGCCTGGAAACGAAAAGGAGACACTGAAGCTTTCTTT. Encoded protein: CAWKRKGDTEAFF.

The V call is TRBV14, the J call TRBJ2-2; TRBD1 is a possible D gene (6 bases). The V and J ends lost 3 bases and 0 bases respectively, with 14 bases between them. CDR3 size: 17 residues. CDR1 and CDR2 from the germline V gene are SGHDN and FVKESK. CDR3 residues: CASSHPVGQPNTGELFF. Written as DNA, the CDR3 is TGTGCCAGCAGCCATCCAGTAGGACAGCCGAACACCGGGGAGCTGTTTTTT. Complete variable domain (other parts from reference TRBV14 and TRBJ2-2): EAGVTQFPSHSVIEKGQTVTLRCDPISGHDNLYWYRRVMGKEIKFLLHFVKESKQDESGMPNNRFLAERTGGTYSTLKVQPAELEDSGVYFCASSHPVGQPNTGELFFGEGSRLTVL.

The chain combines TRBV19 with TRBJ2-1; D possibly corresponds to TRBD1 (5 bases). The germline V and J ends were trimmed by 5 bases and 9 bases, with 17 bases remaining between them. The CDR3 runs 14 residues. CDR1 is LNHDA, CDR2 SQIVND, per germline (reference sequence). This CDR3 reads CASSRTRAPGEQFF. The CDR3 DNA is TGTGCCAGTAGTCGGACCAGGGCCCCAGGTGAGCAGTTCTTC.

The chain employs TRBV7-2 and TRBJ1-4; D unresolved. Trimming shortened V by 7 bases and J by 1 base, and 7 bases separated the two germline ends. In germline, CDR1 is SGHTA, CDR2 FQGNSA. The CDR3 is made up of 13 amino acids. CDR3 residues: CASNRRTNEKLFF. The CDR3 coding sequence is TGTGCCAGCAACCGGAGAACTAATGAAAAACTGTTTTTT.

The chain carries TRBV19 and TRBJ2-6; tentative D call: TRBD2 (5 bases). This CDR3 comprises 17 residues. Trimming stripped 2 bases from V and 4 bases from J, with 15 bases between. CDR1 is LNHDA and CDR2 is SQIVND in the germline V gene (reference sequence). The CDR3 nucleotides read TGTGCCAGTAGTATACCAAGACGGAGGACCGGGGCCAACGTCCTGACTTTC. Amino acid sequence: CASSIPRRRTGANVLTF.

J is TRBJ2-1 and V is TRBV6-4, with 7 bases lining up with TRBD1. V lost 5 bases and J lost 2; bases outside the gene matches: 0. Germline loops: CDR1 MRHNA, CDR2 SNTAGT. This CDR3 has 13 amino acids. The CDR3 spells CASSQGAYNEQFF. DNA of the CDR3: TGTGCCAGCAGTCAGGGGGCCTACAATGAGCAGTTCTTC.

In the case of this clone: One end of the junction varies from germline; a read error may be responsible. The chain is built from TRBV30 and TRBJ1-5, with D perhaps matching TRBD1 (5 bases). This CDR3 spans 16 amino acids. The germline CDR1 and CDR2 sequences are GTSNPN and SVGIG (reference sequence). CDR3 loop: CAWSVQGGVGNQHQHF. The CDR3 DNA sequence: TGTGCCTGGAGTGTGCAGGGCGGGGTTGGCAATCAGCACCAGCATTTT.

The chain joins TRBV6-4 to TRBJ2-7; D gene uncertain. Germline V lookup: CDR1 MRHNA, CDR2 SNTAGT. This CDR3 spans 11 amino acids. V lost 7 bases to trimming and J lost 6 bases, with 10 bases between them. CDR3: CASISFGEQYF. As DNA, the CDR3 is TGTGCCAGCATATCCTTCGGCGAGCAGTACTTC.

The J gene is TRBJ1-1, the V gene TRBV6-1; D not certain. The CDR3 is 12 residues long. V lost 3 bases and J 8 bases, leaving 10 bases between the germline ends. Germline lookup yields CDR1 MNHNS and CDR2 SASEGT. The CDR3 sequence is CASSEKFGEAFF. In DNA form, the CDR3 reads TGTGCCAGCAGTGAGAAATTTGGCGAAGCTTTCTTT.